Below are 15 T cell receptor beta chains sequenced from a single sample in a study of T cell responses to AZD1222 COVID-19 vaccine. Profiled with immunoSEQ multiplex PCR; TCRdb holds only in-frame clones, not every one. There are 70,000 to 95,000 clones in the sample; over 85% occur only once, and 4.2% lies in the top ten. This specimen consisted of peripheral blood, obtained on day 0 of AZD1222 vaccination. These receptors all come from an adult in good health.

The gene calls are TRBV28 and TRBJ1-5, with D unresolved. V shed 6 bases and J shed 14 bases, with 17 bases lying between them. CDR3 length equals 12 residues. Germline-derived CDR1 and CDR2 are MDHEN and SYDVKM. CDR3 DNA sequence: TGTGCCAGCAGGAGAGACACCTCCAAGGAGCATTTT. Protein product: CASRRDTSKEHF.

This CDR3 is CASSQDSTTGTQYF. The CDR3, as DNA: TGTGCCAGCAGCCAAGATAGCACTACAGGGACCCAGTACTTC. J is TRBJ2-5 and V is TRBV4-2, with a weak D call TRBD1 (5 bases). The CDR3 contains 14 residues. Trimming took 0 bases from V and 7 from J, leaving 12 bases between them. Germline V gives CDR1 LGHNA, CDR2 YNFKEQ.

This rearrangement joins TRBV4-1 to TRBJ1-1; no clear D gene. V gave up 0 bases and J gave up 8 bases, with 13 bases separating them. Looked up from germline, CDR1 is MGHRA and CDR2 is YSYEKL. The length of the CDR3 is 14 residues. The CDR3 spells CASSQELRGAEAFF. As DNA, the CDR3 is TGCGCCAGCAGCCAAGAACTTCGAGGAGCAGAAGCTTTCTTT.

The chain recombines TRBV19 with TRBJ2-5, with TRBD2 identical over 8 bases. The germline CDR1 and CDR2 sequences are LNHDA and SQIVND (reference sequence). J lost 5 bases, V lost 8 bases, and 10 bases had no gene match. This CDR3 contains 14 residues. CDR3 protein: CASQSGGAGETQYF. CDR3 bases: TGTGCCAGTCAATCGGGAGGGGCAGGGGAGACCCAGTACTTC.

The rearrangement links TRBV20-1 to TRBJ2-7; D not certain. The V gene lost 2 bases and the J gene lost 6 bases, with 8 bases spanning the gap. Per germline, CDR1 DFQATT and CDR2 SNEGSKA (reference sequence). CDR3 length: 11 residues. In DNA, the CDR3 is TGCAGTGCTAGAATGCCCCCCGAGCAGTACTTC. Its protein product is CSARMPPEQYF.

This clone is labeled as medium-sized. The chain uses TRBV4-1 and TRBJ1-3; perhaps TRBD1 as D (6 bases). Trimming pared 3 bases from V and 0 bases from J, leaving 12 bases between. The germline V gene has CDR1 MGHRA and CDR2 YSYEKL. The CDR3 consists of 16 residues. As DNA, the CDR3 is TGCGCCAGCAGCCAGACTGCGGACAGCTCTGGAAACACCATATATTTT. Translated, it gives CASSQTADSSGNTIYF.

The chain joins TRBV24-1 to TRBJ2-2; 7 bases align to TRBD1. Germline-derived CDR1 and CDR2 are KGHDR and SFDVKD. The CDR3 totals 14 residues. With V trimmed by 8 bases and J by 2 bases, 4 bases remained unmatched. CDR3 bases: TGTGCCACCACTGGGACAGCAAACACCGGGGAGCTGTTTTTT. The encoded protein is CATTGTANTGELFF.

The rearrangement links TRBV6-5 to TRBJ1-2; TRBD1 aligns across 8 bases. The CDR3 has 15 amino acids. J was trimmed by 8 bases and V by 0 bases; bases with no gene match: 8. CDR1 MNHEY and CDR2 SVGAGI come from the germline V gene. CDR3 amino acids: CASSYSNQGALGYTF. The CDR3 region has the DNA TGTGCCAGCAGTTACTCGAATCAGGGGGCTCTAGGCTACACCTTC.

This clone has a handful of counts. The rearrangement uses TRBV30 and TRBJ2-5; 8 nucleotides align to TRBD1. V gave up 0 bases and J gave up 2 bases; unmatched junction bases: 5. Germline-derived CDR1 and CDR2 are GTSNPN and SVGIG (reference sequence). The CDR3 runs to 15 residues. CDR3 protein: CAWSVWDRKQETQYF. The CDR3 DNA sequence: TGTGCCTGGAGTGTATGGGACAGGAAACAAGAGACCCAGTACTTC.

V usage is TRBV6-5 and J usage is TRBJ1-5; TRBD1 matches at 9 bases. This CDR3 contains 13 residues. Trimming removed 5 bases from V and 6 bases from J; junction bases left unmatched: 2. Germline V gene data show CDR1 as MNHEY and CDR2 as SVGAGI. CDR3 in DNA: TGTGCCAGCAGTACAGGGGGCAGTCAGCCCCAGCATTTT. Its translation: CASSTGGSQPQHF.

V usage is TRBV12-3 or TRBV12-4 and J usage is TRBJ1-2, with 7 bases lining up with TRBD1. Trimming took 5 bases from V and 3 from J; bases not matched to a gene: 0. The CDR3 runs to 12 residues. The CDR3: CASSDRDYGYTF. CDR3 nucleotide sequence: TGTGCCAGCAGTGACAGGGACTATGGCTACACCTTC.

The sample holds one count of this clone. The V gene is TRBV5-1, the J gene TRBJ2-2; tentatively, D is TRBD2 (6 bases). The CDR3 consists of 14 residues. V dropped 0 bases and J dropped 6 bases, with 9 bases sitting between them. Germline CDR1 SGHRS, CDR2 YFSETQ. Here the CDR3 DNA reads TGCGCCAGCAGCTTGGTGTGGGGGGCCGGGGAGCTGTTTTTT. Translation gives CASSLVWGAGELFF.

The genes are TRBV11-2 and TRBJ2-1; no firm D call. There are 14 residues in the CDR3. V was pared by 5 bases and J by 15 bases, with 23 bases between. CDR1 and CDR2 from the germline V gene are SGHAT and FQNNGV. CDR3 sequence (DNA): TGTGCCAGCAGCGGAACTTTCCCAGCCGCCGACCCGTTCTTC. Encoded protein: CASSGTFPAADPFF.

This chain joins TRBV21-1 and TRBJ1-6. TRBV21-1 is classified as a pseudogene. The CDR3 is made up of 17 amino acids. The DNA of the CDR3 is TGTGCCAGCAGCAAAGATTTCGGCTTCCACCCCCCTTCACCCCTCCACTTT. Translating it yields CASSKDFGFHPPSPLHF.

The CDR3 loop is CASRGSGRGYGYTF. The CDR3 nucleotides read TGTGCCAGCAGGGGTAGCGGCAGGGGCTATGGCTACACCTTC. The chain has TRBV27 and TRBJ1-2; tentative D call: TRBD1 (6 bases). Trimming left V 6 bases short and J 4 bases short, with 15 bases between. This CDR3 is built from 14 residues. Looked up from germline, CDR1 is MNHEY and CDR2 is SMNVEV (reference sequence).